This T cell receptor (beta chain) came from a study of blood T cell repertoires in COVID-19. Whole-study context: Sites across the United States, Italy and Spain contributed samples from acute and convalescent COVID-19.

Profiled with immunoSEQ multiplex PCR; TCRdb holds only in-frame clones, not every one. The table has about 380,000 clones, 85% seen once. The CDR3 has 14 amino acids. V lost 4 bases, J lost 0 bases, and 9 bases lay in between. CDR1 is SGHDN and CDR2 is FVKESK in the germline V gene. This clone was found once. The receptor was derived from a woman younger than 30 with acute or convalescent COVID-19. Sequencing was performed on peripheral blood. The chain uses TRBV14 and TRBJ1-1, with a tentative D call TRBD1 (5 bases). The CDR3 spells CASSPSRVNTEAFF. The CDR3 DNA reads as TGTGCCAGCAGCCCCTCCAGGGTGAACACTGAAGCTTTCTTT.